A selection of T cell receptor beta chains follows, all from one sample in a study of beta chain features in type 1 diabetes. This table comes from immunoSEQ multiplex PCR, and its TCRdb copy is limited to in-frame clones, with some not included. The table shows about 640,000 clones, with roughly an eighth occurring only once. Sequencing was carried out using naive CD4+ T cells from blood. Source of these receptors: a man aged 25 to 40 with type 1 diabetes. Both conserved end residues are part of each CDR3. D genes are given only for firm matches. Rows may omit the clone size; those that give it use once, few, many or a size class.

v_gene	j_gene	abundance	d_gene	CDR3aa	CDR3nt
TRBV10-2	TRBJ2-7	.	.	CASSTGNYEQYF	TGCGCCAGCTCAACAGGGAACTACGAGCAGTACTTC
TRBV5-1	TRBJ1-3	few	.	CASSLVTDF	TGCGCCAGCAGCTTGGTGACAGATTTT
TRBV9	TRBJ2-1	.	TRBD2	CASSVGLAGANEQFF	TGTGCCAGCAGCGTAGGACTAGCGGGGGCCAATGAGCAGTTCTTC
TRBV7-3	TRBJ1-5	few	.	CASSFGESQPQHF	TGTGCCAGCAGCTTCGGGGAAAGTCAGCCCCAGCATTTT
TRBV19	TRBJ2-7	few	TRBD2	CASSIRAGTYEQYF	TGTGCCAGTAGTATAAGAGCGGGGACCTACGAGCAGTACTTC
TRBV5-1	TRBJ2-5	.	TRBD1	CASSLLTGGQETQYF	TGCGCCAGCAGCTTACTGACAGGGGGCCAAGAGACCCAGTACTTC
TRBV7-2	TRBJ2-7	.	TRBD1	CASSSSGQGTYAQYF	TGTGCCAGCAGCTCGTCGGGACAGGGAACCTATGCGCAGTACTTC
TRBV30	TRBJ2-3	few	.	CAIGSGTASTDTQYF	TGTGCCATTGGGAGTGGTACAGCTAGCACAGATACGCAGTATTTT
TRBV4-3	TRBJ1-6	few	TRBD1	CASSGRQGGNSPLHF	TGCGCCAGCAGCGGCCGACAGGGCGGGAATTCACCCCTCCACTTT
TRBV25-1	TRBJ2-3	.	.	CASGLESLANTQYF	TGTGCCAGCGGACTCGAGTCTTTAGCAAATACGCAGTATTTT
TRBV7-2	TRBJ2-3	.	TRBD1	CASSPPGTGVADTQYF	TGTGCCAGCAGCCCCCCCGGGACAGGGGTCGCAGATACGCAGTATTTT
TRBV2	TRBJ2-2	.	.	CASSTQALKNTGELFF	TGTGCCAGCAGTACCCAGGCGCTTAAGAACACCGGGGAGCTGTTTTTT
TRBV15	TRBJ2-1	.	.	CATFRGPNNEQFF	TGTGCCACCTTCAGGGGCCCGAACAATGAGCAGTTCTTC
TRBV5-1	TRBJ2-7	few	.	CASSLDRSYEQYF	TGCGCCAGCAGCTTGGACCGGTCCTACGAGCAGTACTTC
TRBV29-1	TRBJ1-1	.	.	CSVHGQLNTEAFF	TGCAGCGTCCATGGACAACTAAACACTGAAGCTTTCTTT